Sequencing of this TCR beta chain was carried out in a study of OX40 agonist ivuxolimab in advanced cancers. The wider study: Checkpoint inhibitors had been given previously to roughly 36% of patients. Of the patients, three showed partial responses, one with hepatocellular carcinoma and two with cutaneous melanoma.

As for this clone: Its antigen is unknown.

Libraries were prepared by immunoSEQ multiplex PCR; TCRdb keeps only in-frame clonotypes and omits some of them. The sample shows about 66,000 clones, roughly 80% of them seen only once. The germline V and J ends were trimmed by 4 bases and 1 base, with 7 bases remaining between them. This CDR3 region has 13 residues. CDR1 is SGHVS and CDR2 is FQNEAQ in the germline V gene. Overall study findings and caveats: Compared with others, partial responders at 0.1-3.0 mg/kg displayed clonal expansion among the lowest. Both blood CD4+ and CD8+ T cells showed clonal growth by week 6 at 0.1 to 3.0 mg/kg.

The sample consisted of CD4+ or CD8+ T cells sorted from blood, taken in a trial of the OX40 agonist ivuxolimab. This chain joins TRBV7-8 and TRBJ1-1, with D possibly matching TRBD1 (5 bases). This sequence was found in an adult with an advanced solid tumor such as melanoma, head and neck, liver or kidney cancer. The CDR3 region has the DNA TGTGCCAGCAGCTCGGGGGAGAACACTGAAGCTTTCTTT. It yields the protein CASSSGENTEAFF.